A single T cell receptor beta chain is shown here with its context. This clonotype was recorded at least ten times. Its specific antigen is unknown. Base qualities are not provided; no much larger clone lies one nucleotide away. This entry is derived from a study of early T cells in non-severe SARS-CoV-2 infection (dated by TCRdb to the early 2020s). At the level of the whole study: Because TCR sequencing was done on bulk RNA from unsorted whole blood, the alpha and beta chains could not be paired. Results the study describes overall, beyond this receptor: VDJdb matching was skewed toward anti-spike CD8 responses and likely underestimated virus-specific expansions by missing private and CD4 specificities.

This was a case-control study nested in a cohort of healthcare workers in London, UK, who had nasopharyngeal swab PCR tests and blood samples taken every week. Between 23 and 31 March 2020, the week of the UK lockdown, healthcare workers were enrolled and then followed up weekly for as long as 16 weeks. Library preparation was by 5' RACE. The sequencer was a NextSeq 500. Unique molecular identifiers were attached to individual cDNA molecules in the TCR library protocol so that sequencing error and PCR bias could be corrected. TCR alpha and beta chains were both sequenced, and the abundances of alpha and beta sequences in each sample were closely correlated with each other. The original pipeline was this. Decombinator V4 was used to annotate the V gene, J gene and CDR3 of the TCR sequences. Expanded TCRs were defined as changing significantly between any two time points under a Poisson model with p below 0.0001. TCR abundances were normalised to the total number of TCRs sequenced per sample and were expressed as counts per million. TRAV1-2 paired with TRAJ12, TRAJ20 or TRAJ33 defined MAIT TCRs, while TRAV10 paired with TRAJ18 defined iNKT TCRs. VDJdb, accessed 1 November 2021, was searched for CMV, EBV and SARS-CoV-2 annotated TCRs, excluding TCRs annotated for multiple antigens. TCRdb cleaned the public reads at Q25 with fastp, built clones with MiXCR and kept in-frame beta chains. Each CDR3 protein appears once, grouped with its most common genes and DNA. These V and J calls are TCRdb output, not the study's own analysis. The sample table contains around 63,000 distinct CDR3 sequences; only one count was recorded for 10% of them. Roughly a sixth of the sample comes from the top ten.

The germline V gene specifies MDHEN as CDR1 and SYDVKM as CDR2. The CDR3 has 14 amino acids, counting the end cysteine and phenylalanine. The retained sequence is limited to the CDR3, 42 bases, with the frame set at the first base. Unmatched junction bases come to 5, with V trimmed by 5 bases and J by 4 bases. This sample comprised whole blood, obtained at baseline. The TCR sequence derives from an adult who was a healthcare worker with PCR-confirmed SARS-CoV-2 infection or an uninfected control (not recorded which). The V gene is TRBV28 and the J gene is TRBJ2-3, with 8 central nucleotides matching TRBD2. Here the CDR3 is given as CASSILAGADTQYF. The nucleotides read TGTGCCAGCAGTATTCTAGCGGGCGCAGATACGCAGTATTTT.